This T cell receptor beta chain came from a study of blood T cell repertoires in COVID-19. About the research overall: Both acute and convalescent COVID-19 samples were obtained from the United States, Italy and Spain.

Allocation to cohorts depended on clinical history reported by the participants. Using immunoSEQ multiplex PCR, the repertoire was profiled, and TCRdb retains in-frame clones only, with some absent. The repertoire consists of around 150,000 clones, with approximately 84% occurring once and the leading ten covering around 3.7%. V was pared by 6 bases and J by 1 base, with 8 bases of the junction left unmatched. The CDR3 has 15 amino acids. Per germline, CDR1 MNHEY and CDR2 SVGAGI. Sequencing was performed on PBMCs or T cells enriched from blood (not recorded which). The sequence came from a woman aged 50 to 60 with acute COVID-19. V gene TRBV6-5 combines with J gene TRBJ2-7, with 8 bases identical to TRBD1. The chain's CDR3 is CASRANRDRSYEQYF. The CDR3 DNA sequence: TGTGCCAGCAGGGCAAACCGGGACAGGTCCTACGAGCAGTACTTC.